This T cell receptor (beta chain) stems from a study of identical twins. This clonotype occurred a few times. This CDR3 region has 11 residues. V was pared by 6 bases and J by 4 bases, with 9 bases between. Looked up from germline, CDR1 is SQVTM and CDR2 is ANQGSEA. TCRdb reanalysed the 5' RACE reads using MiXCR and keeps one entry per CDR3 protein. The sample records about 730,000 distinct CDR3 sequences, approximately 22% being singletons. Another study also made use of these data, one on T cells expressing NK-cell markers. From that second work: HCMV specificity of expanded NKG2C+ T cell clones remained unclear.

The receptor was isolated from a woman aged 18-29 years in good health. The rearrangement links TRBV29-1 to TRBJ1-1, with D tentatively TRBD1 (6 bases). The material sequenced was PBMCs. CDR3: CSVVDSTEAFF. Written as DNA, the CDR3 is TGCAGCGTAGTGGACAGCACTGAAGCTTTCTTT.